The clone carrying this TCR beta chain was counted between two and nine times. Using immunoSEQ multiplex PCR, the repertoire was profiled, and TCRdb retains in-frame clones only, with some absent. Of around 150,000 clones listed, over 70% are singletons. This entry is derived from a study of blood T cell repertoires in COVID-19. Study as a whole: T cells, B-cell-depleted T cells, or PBMCs supplied cDNA or gDNA.

V was pared by 4 bases and J by 1 base, with 8 bases between. The CDR3 has 13 residues. Germline V CDR1 and CDR2: MGHRA, YSYEKL. Recruits, aged about 18 to 89 years, lived in approximately 26 US areas. Within 2 weeks of study entry, exposed participants had contacted a PCR-confirmed or clinician-diagnosed COVID-19 case. The receptor was derived from a man between 65 and 80 years old who had been exposed to COVID-19. The chain uses TRBV4-1 and TRBJ2-7; D is ambiguous. The sample consisted of PBMCs or T cells enriched from blood (not recorded which). The CDR3 DNA reads TGCGCCAGCAGCCTTGGAGCGTCCTACGAGCAGTACTTC. Translating it yields CASSLGASYEQYF.